The table lists the clone carrying this T cell receptor (beta chain) with many counts. RNA transcripts yielded amplified TCR beta CDR3 regions. The authors performed first-round RT-PCR with HTBI primers and then a second-round multiplex PCR. MiXCR, run by TCRdb on the multiplex PCR reads, gives a single entry per CDR3 protein. Among 650,000 to 800,000 distinct CDR3 sequences, roughly 41% were seen once, and the ten largest hold about 3.3%. The data stem from a study of Graves' ophthalmopathy and Graves' hyperthyroidism. Moderate-to-severe activity, CAS ≥3, NOSPECS ≥4 and a duration under 3 months were seen in donors with ophthalmopathy. Trimming left V 3 bases short and J 5 bases short, with 8 bases between. The CDR3 has 13 amino acids. Germline V gene lookup returns CDR1 SGHVS and CDR2 FNYEAQ.

This TCR was sampled from an adult man with Graves' ophthalmopathy. The sequenced sample consisted of peripheral blood. The J gene is TRBJ1-5, the V gene TRBV7-6, with TRBD1 as a possible D gene (5 bases). CDR3 DNA sequence: TGTGCCAGCAGCTTTGGGGGGGATCAGCCCCAGCATTTT. This gives the protein CASSFGGDQPQHF.